These 32 T cell receptor beta chains came from one sample sequenced in a study of T cell repertoires in cytomegalovirus infection. No cognate antigen is known for these TCRs. TCRdb independently ran MiXCR on the reads; one entry per CDR3 protein. Seen here are around 360,000 distinct CDR3 sequences, roughly 34% observed once, and the top ten hold roughly 14%. Specimen: cultured PBMCs, collected from culture after CMV antigen stimulation. Source of these receptors: a human donor in good health (CMV status not recorded). Some clones in this sample may be carry-over from other donors' samples.

This clonotype turned up a few times. The chain couples TRBV5-1 to TRBJ2-7; the D is unclear. The CDR3 spans 15 residues. V gave up 4 bases and J gave up 6 bases, with 20 bases separating them. Germline values: CDR1 SGHRS, CDR2 YFSETQ. The CDR3 loop reads CASSAVAGMVGEQYF. Written as DNA, the CDR3 is TGCGCCAGCAGCGCGGTGGCAGGAATGGTGGGCGAGCAGTACTTC.

There are a few counts of this clonotype. This chain joins TRBV6-2 or TRBV6-3 and TRBJ1-2; D is unresolved. Germline V gene data show CDR1 as MNHEY and CDR2 as SVGEGT. CDR3 size: 14 residues. V lost 0 bases and J 2 bases, leaving 7 bases between the germline ends. DNA of the CDR3: TGTGCCAGCAGTTACTCGCGACCGAACTATGGCTACACCTTC. It specifies CASSYSRPNYGYTF.

The sample holds a few counts of this clonotype. The chain employs TRBV7-3 and TRBJ2-1; the D is unclear. The CDR3 covers 14 residues. V lost 5 bases and J lost 5, with 13 bases in between. Germline assignment: CDR1 SGHTA and CDR2 FQGTGA. CDR3 sequence (DNA): TGTGCCAGCAGCCCCTTCGAGGCGAACAATGAGCAGTTCTTC. Translating it yields CASSPFEANNEQFF.

This clonotype was detected ten times or more. The chain joins TRBV7-2 to TRBJ2-3; D ambiguous. The CDR3 runs to 16 residues. The V gene's germline CDR1 is SGHTA and CDR2 FQGNSA. Trimming left V 6 bases short and J 0 bases short, with 16 bases between. CDR3 sequence: CASRRDPFPSTDTQYF. The CDR3 coding sequence is TGTGCCAGCAGGCGAGATCCCTTTCCCAGCACAGATACGCAGTATTTT.

The V gene is TRBV10-1, the J gene TRBJ2-3, with no clear D. Trimming left V 6 bases short and J 6 bases short, with 13 bases between. This CDR3 contains 13 residues. Germline V gives CDR1 WNHNN, CDR2 SYGVQD (reference sequence). The CDR3 sequence is CASRRSVTDTQYF. The DNA of the CDR3 is TGCGCCAGCAGAAGGTCCGTCACGGATACGCAGTATTTT.

This clonotype turned up a few times. This CDR3 reads CSARDPRTNEKLFF. CDR3 coding DNA: TGCAGTGCTAGAGATCCAAGGACTAATGAAAAACTGTTTTTT. V usage is TRBV20-1 and J usage is TRBJ1-4, with D unclear. The CDR3 is 14 amino acids. Germline loops: CDR1 DFQATT, CDR2 SNEGSKA (reference sequence). V dropped 0 bases and J dropped 2 bases, with 7 bases sitting between them.

The chain recombines TRBV7-2 with TRBJ2-4; TRBD1 matches at 9 bases. The germline V gene encodes CDR1 SGHTA and CDR2 FQGNSA. The CDR3 has 15 residues. The ends lost 4 bases at V and 3 bases at J; junction bases unmatched: 4. CDR3 residues: CASSSTGGHKNIQYF. CDR3 nucleotide sequence: TGTGCCAGCAGCTCCACAGGGGGCCACAAAAACATTCAGTACTTC. Filled out from reference TRBV7-2 and TRBJ2-4, the complete variable domain reads GAGVSQSPSNKVTEKGKDVELRCDPISGHTALYWYRQSLGQGLEFLIYFQGNSAPDKSGLPSDRFSAERTGGSVSTLTIQRTQQEDSAVYLCASSSTGGHKNIQYFGAGTRLSVL.

This clonotype was observed a few times. The chain uses TRBV7-8 and TRBJ2-3; 11 bases line up with TRBD2. CDR1 and CDR2 from the germline V gene are SGHVS and FQNEAQ. V was clipped by 5 bases and J by 2 bases; unmatched bases: 6. The CDR3 length is 16 residues. The CDR3: CASSLLAGGTTDTQYF. The CDR3 nucleotides read TGTGCCAGCAGCCTCCTAGCGGGAGGTACCACAGATACGCAGTATTTT.

The CDR3: CASSLTSGSMETQYF. The CDR3 region has the DNA TGTGCCAGCAGCCTCACTAGCGGGAGTATGGAGACCCAGTACTTC. V is TRBV4-2 and J is TRBJ2-5, with 11 bases lining up with TRBD2. V shed 4 bases and J 5 bases; nucleotides not matched to a gene: 6. Germline V gene sequence: CDR1 LGHNA, CDR2 YNFKEQ. The CDR3 extends over 15 amino acids.

The rearrangement uses TRBV12-3 or TRBV12-4 and TRBJ1-1, with D perhaps TRBD1 (5 bases). This CDR3 has 13 amino acids. V dropped 7 bases and J dropped 9 bases, with 18 bases sitting between them. The CDR3 reads CASTYDLGLKAFF. In DNA, the CDR3 is TGTGCCAGCACTTATGACTTGGGACTGAAAGCTTTCTTT.

J is TRBJ1-2 and V is TRBV19, with D possibly being TRBD1 (5 bases). Germline V gene lookup returns CDR1 LNHDA and CDR2 SQIVND (reference sequence). Trimming cost V 2 bases and J 0 bases, with 10 bases left between them. The CDR3 is 15 residues long. DNA of the CDR3: TGTGCCAGTAGTATACCCGGGACCGCTAACTATGGCTACACCTTC. As protein: CASSIPGTANYGYTF.

The genes are TRBV12-3 or TRBV12-4 and TRBJ2-7; 11 positions match TRBD1. The CDR3 extends over 16 amino acids. V lost 5 bases, J lost 5 bases, and 11 bases stayed unmatched. The CDR3, as DNA: TGTGCCAGCAGTGTCCTGACCGGGACAGGGGGACACGAGCAGTACTTC. This codes for CASSVLTGTGGHEQYF.

This clonotype was observed many times. This chain uses TRBV7-2 with TRBJ2-3, with 11 bases lining up with TRBD2. This CDR3 is 14 amino acids long. Germline V gene sequence: CDR1 SGHTA, CDR2 FQGNSA. V was pared by 5 bases and J by 7 bases, with 5 bases of the junction left unmatched. The CDR3 spells CASSPRLAGNTQYF. The CDR3 DNA reads as TGTGCCAGCAGCCCACGACTAGCGGGGAATACGCAGTATTTT.

The CDR3 is CASSSGGGRGAYNEQFF. As DNA, the CDR3 is TGTGCCAGCAGTTCTGGGGGGGGGCGGGGTGCCTACAATGAGCAGTTCTTC. The chain joins TRBV6-6 to TRBJ2-1, with a weak D call TRBD2 (7 bases). Germline loops: CDR1 MNHNY, CDR2 SVGAGI (reference sequence). Deletions cut 4 bases from V and 2 bases from J, with 18 bases between. This CDR3 has 17 residues.

Turning to this clonotype: A much more abundant neighbour one base away suggests this may be a read error. The chain links TRBV7-9 to TRBJ2-1; 9 bases map to TRBD2. The CDR3 consists of 14 residues. Germline V gives CDR1 SEHNR, CDR2 FQNEAQ (reference sequence). With V trimmed by 3 bases and J by 6 bases, 3 bases remained unmatched. CDR3 sequence (DNA): TGTGCCAGCAGCTTGGCGGGAGGGACCAATGAGCAGTTCTTC. Protein: CASSLAGGTNEQFF.

Many counts were recorded for this clonotype. The chain uses TRBV12-3 or TRBV12-4 and TRBJ1-2; D gene ambiguous. The CDR3 loop spans 13 amino acids. Trimming pared 0 bases from V and 4 bases from J, leaving 6 bases between. CDR3 DNA sequence: TGTGCCAGCAGTTTAGCGACGGTCTATGGCTACACCTTC. Translating it yields CASSLATVYGYTF.

V and J are TRBV7-9 and TRBJ2-3, with TRBD2 matching 10 bases. From germline, CDR1 is SEHNR and CDR2 FQNEAQ (reference sequence). The V gene end was trimmed by 1 base and the J gene end by 5 bases; junction bases not matched to a gene: 9. This CDR3 spans 17 amino acids. The DNA of the CDR3 is TGTGCCAGCAGCTTAGACGCGACTAGCGGGTTCAGAGATACGCAGTATTTT. This translates into CASSLDATSGFRDTQYF.

V usage is TRBV7-9 and J usage is TRBJ2-1; no clear D gene. The CDR3 is 16 amino acids. The germline CDR1 and CDR2 sequences are SEHNR and FQNEAQ (reference sequence). Trimming removed 5 bases from V and 7 bases from J, with 21 bases in between. Here the CDR3 reads CASSVIRTALGNEQFF. The CDR3 DNA sequence: TGTGCCAGCAGCGTGATTAGGACGGCTTTGGGAAATGAGCAGTTCTTC.

The rearrangement links TRBV7-2 to TRBJ1-2, with 8 bases that match TRBD1. The CDR3 is made up of 15 amino acids. V shed 5 bases and J 9 bases; nucleotides not matched to a gene: 14. Germline CDR1 reads SGHTA; CDR2 reads FQGNSA. CDR3 coding DNA: TGTGCCAGCAGCCTGGGGGGGGCAGGGGGCGCGCGCTACACCTTC. Its translation is CASSLGGAGGARYTF.

This clonotype was observed once. The chain joins TRBV4-3 to TRBJ1-2; D remains ambiguous. V lost 4 bases, J lost 4 bases, and 19 bases lay in between. The CDR3 consists of 16 residues. Germline CDR1 is LGHNA and CDR2 is YSLEER. For the CDR3, the DNA is TGCGCCAGCAGCCTGTCGGGGAGTGGCCTATCCTATGGCTACACCTTC. It translates to CASSLSGSGLSYGYTF.

This clonotype came up many times. The chain combines TRBV7-2 with TRBJ2-2; 7 positions match TRBD2. V shed 5 bases and J 2 bases; nucleotides not matched to a gene: 14. This CDR3 is built from 18 residues. Germline-derived CDR1 and CDR2 are SGHTA and FQGNSA. The CDR3 nucleotides are TGTGCCAGCAGCCTATTGGGGGGGAACCCTTCAAACACCGGGGAGCTGTTTTTT. This gives the protein CASSLLGGNPSNTGELFF. The variable domain in full, completed from reference TRBV7-2 and TRBJ2-2, reads GAGVSQSPSNKVTEKGKDVELRCDPISGHTALYWYRQSLGQGLEFLIYFQGNSAPDKSGLPSDRFSAERTGGSVSTLTIQRTQQEDSAVYLCASSLLGGNPSNTGELFFGEGSRLTVL.

The chain joins TRBV7-2 to TRBJ2-3, with D hard to call. This CDR3 has 16 amino acids. Trimming cost V 1 base and J 0 bases, with 11 bases left between them. The V gene's germline CDR1 is SGHTA and CDR2 FQGNSA. As DNA, the CDR3 is TGTGCCAGCAGCTTAGTAATACTTGTTAGCACAGATACGCAGTATTTT. Amino acid sequence: CASSLVILVSTDTQYF.

J is TRBJ2-2 and V is TRBV6-5; 14 positions match TRBD2. The germline V gene has CDR1 MNHEY and CDR2 SVGAGI. Unmatched junction bases numbered 7, after V lost 0 bases and J lost 4 bases. There are 19 residues in the CDR3. The CDR3 loop reads CASSYSRLAGGRITGELFF. In nucleotides, the CDR3 is TGTGCCAGCAGTTACTCGAGACTAGCGGGAGGGCGGATCACCGGGGAGCTGTTTTTT.

There are a few counts of this clonotype. This rearrangement joins TRBV7-2 to TRBJ1-1, with D uncertain. CDR3 length: 11 amino acids. The germline CDR1 and CDR2 sequences are SGHTA and FQGNSA. Between the trimmed V and J ends, which lost 5 bases and 3 bases, there was a span of 4 bases. The CDR3 DNA reads as TGTGCCAGCAGCGGACACACTGAAGCTTTCTTT. Amino acids: CASSGHTEAFF.

The V gene is TRBV30, the J gene TRBJ2-4; 8 bases agree with TRBD2. Germline V gene lookup returns CDR1 GTSNPN and CDR2 SVGIG (reference sequence). Losses at the gene ends were 0 bases for V and 3 bases for J; bases not matched to a gene: 4. CDR3 length: 15 residues. The CDR3 bases are TGTGCCTGGAGTGTAGGGCTAGCGGGCAAAAACATTCAGTACTTC. Its translation is CAWSVGLAGKNIQYF.

This clonotype was seen once. The chain employs TRBV2 and TRBJ1-4; D not resolved. The CDR3 covers 14 residues. Germline values: CDR1 SNHLY, CDR2 FYNNEI. The V gene lost 7 bases and the J gene lost 0 bases, with 9 bases spanning the gap. The CDR3 sequence is CASNPHATNEKLFF. The CDR3 DNA sequence: TGTGCCAGCAATCCCCATGCAACTAATGAAAAACTGTTTTTT.

At least ten counts were recorded for this clonotype. The rearrangement links TRBV7-8 to TRBJ2-1; 8 bases line up with TRBD2. V gave up 1 base and J gave up 6 bases; unmatched junction bases: 5. Germline V gene lookup returns CDR1 SGHVS and CDR2 FQNEAQ. The length of the CDR3 is 15 residues. DNA for the CDR3: TGTGCCAGCAGCTTAGACCTCGCGGGAGGCAATGAGCAGTTCTTC. Protein product: CASSLDLAGGNEQFF.

V gene TRBV20-1 combines with J gene TRBJ2-3, with 12 bases matching TRBD2. With V trimmed by 5 bases and J by 2 bases, 8 bases remained unmatched. Germline assignment: CDR1 DFQATT and CDR2 SNEGSKA (reference sequence). This CDR3 region has 16 residues. CDR3 sequence: CSAVPLAGGHTDTQYF. The CDR3 nucleotides are TGCAGTGCTGTCCCACTAGCGGGAGGACACACAGATACGCAGTATTTT.

This clonotype was seen a few times. The V and J genes are TRBV7-2 and TRBJ1-1, with D perhaps matching TRBD1 (5 bases). The length of the CDR3 is 15 residues. The V and J ends lost 1 base and 0 bases respectively, with 9 bases between them. CDR1 and CDR2 from the germline V gene are SGHTA and FQGNSA. The CDR3 DNA reads as TGTGCCAGCAGCTTAGAACGGGGCATGAACACTGAAGCTTTCTTT. It specifies CASSLERGMNTEAFF.

The chain has TRBV6-6 and TRBJ2-1; no firm D call. Germline assignment: CDR1 MNHNY and CDR2 SVGAGI (reference sequence). Trimming took 2 bases from V and 5 from J, leaving 10 bases between them. The CDR3 has 14 residues. The DNA of the CDR3 is TGTGCCAGCAGTTACCGAACCTTTGACAATGAGCAGTTCTTC. This sequence encodes CASSYRTFDNEQFF.

This clonotype was observed a few times. V usage is TRBV7-2 and J usage is TRBJ2-7; D is possibly TRBD1 (6 bases). The length of the CDR3 is 15 residues. Germline lookup yields CDR1 SGHTA and CDR2 FQGNSA. Trimming left V 5 bases short and J 4 bases short, with 18 bases between. The CDR3 DNA reads as TGTGCCAGCAGCCGACGGCTGGGGGCTTCATACGAGCAGTACTTC. This gives the protein CASSRRLGASYEQYF.

This clonotype appeared once. The rearrangement links TRBV20-1 to TRBJ1-1; D gene ambiguous. The CDR3 has 13 amino acids. The ends were cut back, 8 bases at V and 0 bases at J, with 13 bases in the middle. CDR1 and CDR2 (germline): DFQATT, SNEGSKA (reference sequence). CDR3 region: CSTSRNMNTEAFF. Here the CDR3 DNA reads TGCAGTACCTCCAGGAACATGAACACTGAAGCTTTCTTT.